The 10 T cell receptor beta chains in this list originate from one sample, sequenced in a study of blood T cell repertoires in COVID-19. TCRdb keeps only in-frame clones here, not all; method: immunoSEQ multiplex PCR. The repertoire includes 190,000 or so clones, about 88% of them detected once, and around 4.5% sits in the top ten. The material sequenced was PBMCs or T cells enriched from blood (not recorded which). The receptors stem from a woman in her 30s who had been exposed to COVID-19.

Here the CDR3 reads CASSSDTRGTGELFF. As DNA, the CDR3 is TGTGCCAGTAGCAGCGACACCCGGGGGACCGGGGAGCTGTTTTTT. This sequence joins TRBV19 and TRBJ2-2; tentatively, D is TRBD2 (6 bases). V was cut by 6 bases and J by 5 bases, with 16 bases left in between. The CDR3 is 15 residues long. The germline V gene has CDR1 LNHDA and CDR2 SQIVND (reference sequence).

This clone was seen just once. This sequence joins TRBV6-1 and TRBJ2-1, with 12 bases fitting TRBD2. Losses at the gene ends were 4 bases for V and 14 bases for J; bases not matched to a gene: 12. The CDR3 loop spans 15 amino acids. Germline V lookup: CDR1 MNHNS, CDR2 SASEGT. CDR3 coding DNA: TGTGCCAGCAGTGGATCTCTAGCGGGGGGGCAGACGGAGTTCTTC. This gives the protein CASSGSLAGGQTEFF.

The V gene is TRBV5-8, the J gene TRBJ2-7; D is perhaps TRBD2 (7 bases). The germline V gene has CDR1 SGHTS and CDR2 YDEGEE. Trimming stripped 5 bases from V and 6 bases from J, with 24 bases between. This CDR3 spans 16 amino acids. The CDR3 DNA is TGTGCCAGCAGGCTCACCAGGGCAGCTGCGGGGGCCGAGCAGTACTTC. Amino acids: CASRLTRAAAGAEQYF.

The chain combines TRBV6-5 with TRBJ2-2, with D uncertain. From germline, CDR1 is MNHEY and CDR2 SVGAGI. This CDR3 comprises 15 residues. Between the trimmed V and J ends, which lost 4 bases and 8 bases, there was a span of 17 bases. The CDR3 sequence is CASSSPGSETGELFF. CDR3 DNA sequence: TGTGCCAGCAGTTCACCCGGGTCTGAAACTGGGGAGCTGTTTTTT.

V and J are TRBV14 and TRBJ1-3; no reliable D call. The ends were cut back, 0 bases at V and 0 bases at J, with 6 bases in the middle. The CDR3 has 15 amino acids. Germline V gene lookup returns CDR1 SGHDN and CDR2 FVKESK. CDR3 loop: CASSQEQFSGNTIYF. The CDR3 bases are TGTGCCAGCAGCCAAGAGCAGTTCTCTGGAAACACCATATATTTT.

The V and J genes are TRBV6-5 and TRBJ2-7; the D gene is possibly TRBD2 (6 bases). Between the trimmed V and J ends, which lost 5 bases and 3 bases, there was a span of 11 bases. The CDR3 is 13 residues long. The germline V gene encodes CDR1 MNHEY and CDR2 SVGAGI. The chain's CDR3 is CASSRHGGYEQYF. The CDR3 region has the DNA TGTGCCAGCAGTCGACACGGGGGCTACGAGCAGTACTTC.

The chain couples TRBV11-2 to TRBJ1-2; no definite D call. Germline V lookup: CDR1 SGHAT, CDR2 FQNNGV. The CDR3 runs 13 residues. Between the trimmed V and J ends, which lost 4 bases and 9 bases, there was a span of 15 bases. CDR3 loop: CASSSRPRERYTF. The CDR3 coding sequence is TGTGCCAGCAGCTCCCGCCCCCGGGAGCGCTACACCTTC.

This clone was seen a single time. This chain connects TRBV3-1 (or the pseudogene TRBV3-2) to TRBJ1-2, with D unclear. This CDR3 has 12 residues. V was trimmed by 1 base and J by 8 bases, leaving 8 bases between them. Looked up from germline, CDR1 is LGHDT and CDR2 is YNNKEL (reference sequence). The DNA of the CDR3 is TGTGCCAGCAGCCAAGGAGTTAGAGGCTACACCTTC. Encoded protein: CASSQGVRGYTF.

This chain connects TRBV11-2 to TRBJ2-5; D perhaps matches TRBD1 (8 bases). Germline V gene lookup returns CDR1 SGHAT and CDR2 FQNNGV. V gave up 6 bases and J gave up 2 bases, with 19 bases separating them. CDR3 length: 16 amino acids. CDR3 region: CASRTLGGTGQETQYF. The CDR3 nucleotides are TGTGCCAGCAGAACCCTCGGGGGGACAGGTCAAGAGACCCAGTACTTC. Looking up the rest from reference TRBV11-2 and TRBJ2-5 gives the full variable domain: EAGVAQSPRYKIIEKRQSVAFWCNPISGHATLYWYQQILGQGPKLLIQFQNNGVVDDSQLPKDRFSAERLKGVDSTLKIQPAKLEDSAVYLCASRTLGGTGQETQYFGPGTRLLVL.

The chain recombines TRBV7-9 with TRBJ1-4; D is uncertain. The CDR3 covers 14 residues. From germline, CDR1 is SEHNR and CDR2 FQNEAQ (reference sequence). Trimming shortened V by 2 bases and J by 0 bases, and 4 bases separated the two germline ends. CDR3 protein: CASSLQATNEKLFF. The CDR3, as DNA: TGTGCCAGCAGCTTACAGGCAACTAATGAAAAACTGTTTTTT.